These T cell receptor beta chains were read from a single sample in a study of CD8 T cells in ankylosing spondylitis. TCRdb reanalysed the 5' RACE reads using MiXCR and keeps one entry per CDR3 protein. The sample lists roughly 440,000 distinct CDR3 sequences, 17% occurring once. Sequenced input: blood, either unsorted or a sorted T cell fraction (not recorded which). The receptors shown here come from a male donor with ankylosing spondylitis. Both conserved end residues are part of each CDR3. D genes are given only for firm matches. Size is stated for part of the rows, as once, few or many counts, or as a class when the clone is expanded.

TRBD1	TRBJ2-7	few	TRBV12-3/TRBV12-4	TGTGCCAGCCGAGGGGACAGCACCTACGAGCAGTACTTC	CASRGDSTYEQYF
TRBD1	TRBJ2-1	few	TRBV6-1	TGTGCCAGCAGTGGGACAGGGAACGCGAATGAGCAGTTCTTC	CASSGTGNANEQFF
-	TRBJ2-5	-	TRBV5-1	TGCGCCAGCAGCTTGGGGCTGGGACGGTCCCAAGAGACCCAGTACTTC	CASSLGLGRSQETQYF
TRBD1	TRBJ1-5	-	TRBV19	TGTGCCAGTAGTATAGATCGGGACAGGCAGATTAATCAGCCCCAGCATTTT	CASSIDRDRQINQPQHF
TRBD2	TRBJ2-1	few	TRBV7-3	TGTGCCAGCAGCTTAACATCGGGGGGGGCCAATGAGCAGTTCTTC	CASSLTSGGANEQFF
-	TRBJ2-1	-	TRBV5-6	TGTGCCAGCAGCTTAGGCAGGGCGGGTGAGCAGTTCTTC	CASSLGRAGEQFF
-	TRBJ1-4	-	TRBV14	TGTGCCAGCAGCCTTAGAACCTCGGGGATTTGGGCTAATGAAAAACTGTTTTTT	CASSLRTSGIWANEKLFF
-	TRBJ1-3	-	TRBV29-1	TGCAGCGTTTCGGCCCAGGGAGGAGGGAACACCATATATTTT	CSVSAQGGGNTIYF
TRBD2	TRBJ2-5	-	TRBV11-2	TGTGCCAGCAGCATGCGACTAGCGGGGCAAGAGACCCAGTACTTC	CASSMRLAGQETQYF
TRBD1	TRBJ1-2	few	TRBV19	TGTGCCAGTTCGAACAGGGGGAGACCCTATGGCTACACCTTC	CASSNRGRPYGYTF
-	TRBJ2-1	few	TRBV10-3	TGTGCCATCAGACAAACTAGTAAGGACTACAATGAGCAGTTCTTC	CAIRQTSKDYNEQFF
-	TRBJ2-2	few	TRBV7-2	TGTGCCAGCAGCTTAGTGCGGACGGCATCCACCGGGGAGCTGTTTTTT	CASSLVRTASTGELFF
-	TRBJ2-5	-	TRBV3-1	TGTGCCAGCAGCCAAGGGGTAAAGGGCGGAGAGACCCAGTACTTC	CASSQGVKGGETQYF
-	TRBJ1-5	few	TRBV20-1	TGCAGTGCTAGAAGCGGGACTAGCAATCAGCCCCAGCATTTT	CSARSGTSNQPQHF
-	TRBJ1-4	-	TRBV14	TGTGCCAGCAGCCCCATAAATCCTGCAACTAATGAAAAACTGTTTTTT	CASSPINPATNEKLFF
-	TRBJ2-1	-	TRBV24-1	TGTGCCACCAAGGCGTCCGGCCCCGGGGGCAATGAGCAGTTCTTC	CATKASGPGGNEQFF
TRBD1	TRBJ1-1	many	TRBV4-1	TGCGCCAGCAGCCAAGATAGGGACAGGAACACTGAAGCTTTCTTT	CASSQDRDRNTEAFF
-	TRBJ1-2	-	TRBV7-2	TGTGCCAGCAGACCACAGGGAAGCAACTATGGCTACACCTTC	CASRPQGSNYGYTF
TRBD2	TRBJ2-2	many	TRBV5-1	TGCGCCAGCAGCTTGAGACTAGCGGAGAACACCGGGGAGCTGTTTTTT	CASSLRLAENTGELFF
-	TRBJ1-1	-	TRBV21-1	TGTGCCAAGCACCCAAAAGGGGAGAACACTGAAGCTTTCTTT	CAKHPKGENTEAFF
-	TRBJ2-7	-	TRBV12-3/TRBV12-4	TGTGCCAGCAGTTTGCGACAGCAATACGAGCAGTACTTC	CASSLRQQYEQYF
-	TRBJ1-2	few	TRBV19	TGTGCCAGTAGTATAATGGGAGGTTATGGCTACACCTTC	CASSIMGGYGYTF
TRBD1	TRBJ1-1	-	TRBV6-1	TGTGCCAGCAACGGCTCAGGGGGCGCTTCTGAAGCTTTCTTT	CASNGSGGASEAFF
TRBD2	TRBJ2-6	-	TRBV6-5	TGTGCCAGCAGTTACCGACGGGGGGCTGGGGCCAACGTCCTGACTTTC	CASSYRRGAGANVLTF
TRBD1	TRBJ1-4	few	TRBV24-1	TGTGCCACCAGTGACCCGGGACAGGGCGGCGAAAAACTGTTTTTT	CATSDPGQGGEKLFF
-	TRBJ2-1	-	TRBV11-3	TGTGCCAGCAGCAAACAGGCGAGCTCCTACAATGAGCAGTTCTTC	CASSKQASSYNEQFF
-	TRBJ2-3	-	TRBV5-1	TGCGCCAGCAGCTTGGGACGGAGGGCCAGGGAAGATACGCAGTATTTT	CASSLGRRAREDTQYF
-	TRBJ1-6	many	TRBV10-3	TGTGCCATCAGTGAAACAGGCACGAGCTCCTATAATTCACCCCTCCACTTT	CAISETGTSSYNSPLHF
-	TRBJ2-3	many	TRBV5-1	TGCGCCAGCAGCTTGGGGACTAGCACAGATACGCAGTATTTT	CASSLGTSTDTQYF
-	TRBJ2-1	-	TRBV7-9	TGTGCCAGCAGCGTACCCCTTGATGAGCAGTTCTTC	CASSVPLDEQFF
TRBD1	TRBJ2-4	few	TRBV11-3	TGTGCCAGCAGGGAGACAGGGGGCGTAGACATTCAGTACTTC	CASRETGGVDIQYF
-	TRBJ1-6	-	TRBV12-3/TRBV12-4	TGTGCCAGCAGCCCGGACGGGGGAAGGGGGTTTTCCTATAATTCACCCCTCCACTTT	CASSPDGGRGFSYNSPLHF
TRBD1	TRBJ1-4	few	TRBV5-1	TGCGCCAGCAGCGACCCCGGGGAGGGGGCACAAGAAAAACTGTTTTTT	CASSDPGEGAQEKLFF
-	TRBJ2-2	-	TRBV6-5	TGTGCCAGCAGTTACCATGCAGTCGGGACGGAGACCGGGGAGCTGTTTTTT	CASSYHAVGTETGELFF
TRBD1	TRBJ2-7	-	TRBV10-3	TGTGCCATCAGTGGCGGGGACAGGGGATCCCCCTACGAGCAGTACTTC	CAISGGDRGSPYEQYF
-	TRBJ1-5	few	TRBV5-1	TGCGCCAGCAGCTTGCAGGCGGATGACAATCAGCCCCAGCATTTT	CASSLQADDNQPQHF
TRBD2	TRBJ2-1	-	TRBV11-2	TGTGCCAGCAGCTGGTCGGGAGGGCGCAATGAGCAGTTCTTC	CASSWSGGRNEQFF
-	TRBJ2-3	few	TRBV18	TGTGCCAGCTCACCGAATTTGGGGCTGACGGGCCGGCGGGATACGCAGTATTTT	CASSPNLGLTGRRDTQYF
TRBD2	TRBJ2-2	few	TRBV7-9	TGTGCCAGCAGCTTATCTTCTAGCGGGAGTTCCGGGGAGCTGTTTTTT	CASSLSSSGSSGELFF
-	TRBJ2-7	few	TRBV3-1	TGTGCCAGCAGGGGGGACCCCTACTCCTACGAGCAGTACTTC	CASRGDPYSYEQYF
-	TRBJ2-1	-	TRBV20-1	TGCAGTGGGAAAGCGGATCAGGGGTCCTACAATGAGCAGTTCTTC	CSGKADQGSYNEQFF
-	TRBJ1-2	-	TRBV30	TGTGCCTGGAGTGTAGGCGCGAACTATGGCTACACCTTC	CAWSVGANYGYTF
TRBD2	TRBJ2-4	-	TRBV28	TGTGCCAGCAATGGCGGGGGGGTCGCTGACATTCAGTACTTC	CASNGGGVADIQYF
-	TRBJ2-7	-	TRBV28	TGTGCCAGCAGTACCAAGGTGCCCAACGAGCAGTACTTC	CASSTKVPNEQYF
-	TRBJ1-6	-	TRBV12-3/TRBV12-4	TGTGCCAGCAGTTTCGACAGAAGAAAGAATTCACCCCTCCACTTT	CASSFDRRKNSPLHF
-	TRBJ2-3	-	TRBV7-2	TGTGCCAGCAGCTTAGTCGAAAAGCAGTATTTT	CASSLVEKQYF
TRBD1	TRBJ1-6	-	TRBV13	TGTGCCAGCAGCTACCGGACAGGTGGTAATTCACCCCTCCACTTT	CASSYRTGGNSPLHF
TRBD1	TRBJ1-3	few	TRBV20-1	TGCAGTGCTAGCGCCGGCGTAGGGGGCGAGAGAAACACCATATATTTT	CSASAGVGGERNTIYF
TRBD1	TRBJ2-3	-	TRBV20-1	TGCAGTGCTTCCGGGACAGCCACAGATACGCAGTATTTT	CSASGTATDTQYF
-	TRBJ2-3	many	TRBV20-1	TGCAGTGCTAAATTCTTGGGGAACACGCAGTATTTT	CSAKFLGNTQYF
-	TRBJ2-1	few	TRBV3-1	TGTGCCAGCAGCTTAAAACCGGGGAGTTTTTCCTACAATGAGCAGTTCTTC	CASSLKPGSFSYNEQFF
-	TRBJ1-5	few	TRBV2	TGTGCCAGCAGTGAAGGAAGTCAGCCCCAGCATTTT	CASSEGSQPQHF
-	TRBJ2-7	-	TRBV3-1	TGTGCCAGCAGCCAAGGGGGCCGGGCGGGGAACTACGAGCAGTACTTC	CASSQGGRAGNYEQYF